This record looks at one TCR beta chain sequence and its context. Its antigen is not known. From RNA, the CDR3 regions of TCR beta chains were amplified and sequenced. The library came from an HTBI-primed first-round RT-PCR and a second-round multiplex PCR. TCRdb re-derived calls from the multiplex PCR reads in MiXCR, one entry per CDR3 protein. The table records approximately 700,000 distinct CDR3 sequences, roughly 40% of them present only once. The sample comes from a study of Graves' ophthalmopathy and Graves' hyperthyroidism. The overall study: Investigators collected peripheral blood at initial diagnosis, before any treatment was given.

Regarding the study as a whole: Blood repertoires reportedly contained most expanded thyroid clonotypes above 0.001 frequency.

What was sequenced was peripheral blood. This TCR derives from an adult man with Graves' ophthalmopathy.

CDR3: CSARRRGPDTIYF. In nucleotides, the CDR3 is TGCAGTGCTAGACGGCGGGGGCCAGACACCATATATTTT. The chain carries TRBV20-1 and TRBJ1-3, with D tentatively TRBD1 (6 bases). Germline V CDR1 and CDR2: DFQATT, SNEGSKA (reference sequence). The CDR3 totals 13 residues. Trimming took 2 bases from V and 8 from J, leaving 13 bases between them.